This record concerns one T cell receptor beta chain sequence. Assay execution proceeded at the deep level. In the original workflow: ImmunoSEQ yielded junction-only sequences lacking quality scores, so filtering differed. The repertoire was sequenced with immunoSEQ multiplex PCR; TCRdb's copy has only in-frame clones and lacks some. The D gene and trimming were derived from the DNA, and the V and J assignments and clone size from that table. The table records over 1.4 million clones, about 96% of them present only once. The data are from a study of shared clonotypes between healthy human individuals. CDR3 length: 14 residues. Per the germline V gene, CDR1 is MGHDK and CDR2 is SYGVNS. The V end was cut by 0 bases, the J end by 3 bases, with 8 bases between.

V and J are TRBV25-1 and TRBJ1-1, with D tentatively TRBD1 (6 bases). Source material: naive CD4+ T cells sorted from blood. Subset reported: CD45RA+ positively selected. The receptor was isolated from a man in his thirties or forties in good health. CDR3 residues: CASSEYQGHTEAFF. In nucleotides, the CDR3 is TGTGCCAGCAGTGAATATCAGGGGCACACTGAAGCTTTCTTT.